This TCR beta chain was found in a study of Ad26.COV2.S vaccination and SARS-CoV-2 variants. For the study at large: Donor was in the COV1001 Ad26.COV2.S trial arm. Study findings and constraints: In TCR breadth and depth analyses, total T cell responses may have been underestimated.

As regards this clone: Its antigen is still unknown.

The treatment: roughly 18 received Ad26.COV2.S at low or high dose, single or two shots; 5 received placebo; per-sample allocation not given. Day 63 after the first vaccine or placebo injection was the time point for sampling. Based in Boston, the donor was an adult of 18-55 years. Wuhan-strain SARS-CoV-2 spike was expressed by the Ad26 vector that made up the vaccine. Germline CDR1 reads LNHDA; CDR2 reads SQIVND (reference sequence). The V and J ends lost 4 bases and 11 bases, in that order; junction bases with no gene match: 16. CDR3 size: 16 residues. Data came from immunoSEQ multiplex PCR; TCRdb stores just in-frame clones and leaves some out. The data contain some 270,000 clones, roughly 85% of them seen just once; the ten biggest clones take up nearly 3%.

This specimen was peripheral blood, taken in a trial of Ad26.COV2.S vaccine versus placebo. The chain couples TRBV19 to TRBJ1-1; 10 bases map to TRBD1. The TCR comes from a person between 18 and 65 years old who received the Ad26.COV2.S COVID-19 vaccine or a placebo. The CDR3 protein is CASSTSHGDRGAGAFF. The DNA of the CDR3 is TGTGCCAGTAGTACCTCCCATGGGGACAGGGGAGCGGGTGCTTTCTTT.